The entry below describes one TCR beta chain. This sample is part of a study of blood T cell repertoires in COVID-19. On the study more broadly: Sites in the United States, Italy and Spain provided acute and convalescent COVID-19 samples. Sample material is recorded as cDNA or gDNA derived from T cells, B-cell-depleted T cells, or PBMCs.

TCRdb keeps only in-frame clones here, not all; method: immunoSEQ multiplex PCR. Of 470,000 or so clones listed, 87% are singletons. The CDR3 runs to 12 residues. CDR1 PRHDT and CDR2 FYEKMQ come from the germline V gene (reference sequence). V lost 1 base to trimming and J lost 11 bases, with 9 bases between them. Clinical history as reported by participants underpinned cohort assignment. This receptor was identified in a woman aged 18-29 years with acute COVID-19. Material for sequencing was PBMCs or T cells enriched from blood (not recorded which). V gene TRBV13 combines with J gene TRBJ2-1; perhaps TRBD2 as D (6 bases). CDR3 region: CASSLDGGKQFF. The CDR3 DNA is TGTGCCAGCAGCTTAGATGGCGGGAAGCAGTTCTTC. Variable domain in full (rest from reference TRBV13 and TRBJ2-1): AAGVIQSPRHLIKEKRETATLKCYPIPRHDTVYWYQQGPGQDPQFLISFYEKMQSDKGSIPDRFSAQQFSDYHSELNMSSLELGDSALYFCASSLDGGKQFFGPGTRLTVL.